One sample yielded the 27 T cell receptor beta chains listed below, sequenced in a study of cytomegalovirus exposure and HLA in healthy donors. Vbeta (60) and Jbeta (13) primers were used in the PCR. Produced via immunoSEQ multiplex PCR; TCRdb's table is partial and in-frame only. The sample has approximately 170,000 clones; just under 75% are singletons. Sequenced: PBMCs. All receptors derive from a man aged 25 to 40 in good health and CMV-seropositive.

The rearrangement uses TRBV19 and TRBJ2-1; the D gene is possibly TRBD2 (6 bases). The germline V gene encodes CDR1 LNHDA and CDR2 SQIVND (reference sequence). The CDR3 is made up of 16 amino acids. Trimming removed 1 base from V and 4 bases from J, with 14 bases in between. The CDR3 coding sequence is TGTGCCAGTAGTATAGCTTCGGGCGGGGTTTACAATGAGCAGTTCTTC. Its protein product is CASSIASGGVYNEQFF.

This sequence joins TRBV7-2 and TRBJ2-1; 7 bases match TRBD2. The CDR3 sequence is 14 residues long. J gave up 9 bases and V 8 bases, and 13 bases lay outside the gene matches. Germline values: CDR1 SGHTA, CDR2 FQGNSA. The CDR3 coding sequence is TGTGCCAGCCGACGGGGCGGGAGTTTGGGTGAGCAGTTCTTC. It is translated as CASRRGGSLGEQFF.

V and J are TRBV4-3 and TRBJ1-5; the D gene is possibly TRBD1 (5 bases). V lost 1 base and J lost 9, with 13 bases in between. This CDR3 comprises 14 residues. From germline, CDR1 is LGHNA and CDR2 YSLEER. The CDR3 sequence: CASSQGSGEGPQHF. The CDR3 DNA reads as TGCGCCAGCAGCCAAGGCTCGGGGGAAGGGCCCCAGCATTTT.

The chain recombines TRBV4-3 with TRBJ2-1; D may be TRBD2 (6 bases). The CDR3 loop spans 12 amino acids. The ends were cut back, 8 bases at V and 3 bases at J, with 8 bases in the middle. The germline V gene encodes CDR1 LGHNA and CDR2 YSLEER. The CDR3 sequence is CASSGGYNEQFF. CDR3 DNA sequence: TGCGCCAGCTCCGGGGGCTACAATGAGCAGTTCTTC.

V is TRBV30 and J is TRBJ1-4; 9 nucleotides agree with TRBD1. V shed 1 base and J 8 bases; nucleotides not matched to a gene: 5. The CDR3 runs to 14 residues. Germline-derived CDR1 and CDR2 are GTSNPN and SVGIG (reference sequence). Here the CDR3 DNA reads TGTGCCTGGAGTGGCCACAGGGGGCGGGAAAAACTGTTTTTT. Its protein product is CAWSGHRGREKLFF.

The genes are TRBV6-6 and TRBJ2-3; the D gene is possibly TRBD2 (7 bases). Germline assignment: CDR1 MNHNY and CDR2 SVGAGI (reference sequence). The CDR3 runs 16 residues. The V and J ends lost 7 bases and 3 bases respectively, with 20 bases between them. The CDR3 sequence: CASIRNGGLKTDTQYF. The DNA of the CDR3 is TGTGCCAGCATTAGAAACGGGGGGCTTAAGACAGATACGCAGTATTTT.

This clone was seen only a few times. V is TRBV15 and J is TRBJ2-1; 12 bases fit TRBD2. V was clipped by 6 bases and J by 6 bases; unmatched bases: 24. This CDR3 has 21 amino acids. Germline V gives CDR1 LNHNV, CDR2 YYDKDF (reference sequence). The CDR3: CATSHLGTSGRTSSWGNEQFF. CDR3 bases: TGTGCCACCAGTCACCTCGGAACTAGCGGGAGGACCTCCTCCTGGGGCAATGAGCAGTTCTTC.

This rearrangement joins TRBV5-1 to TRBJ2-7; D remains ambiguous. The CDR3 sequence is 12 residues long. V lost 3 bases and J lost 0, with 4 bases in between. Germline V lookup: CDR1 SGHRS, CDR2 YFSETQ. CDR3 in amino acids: CASSSSSYEQYF. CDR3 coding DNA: TGCGCCAGCAGCTCTAGCTCCTACGAGCAGTACTTC. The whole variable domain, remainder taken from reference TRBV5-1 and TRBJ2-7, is KAGVTQTPRYLIKTRGQQVTLSCSPISGHRSVSWYQQTPGQGLQFLFEYFSETQRNKGNFPGRFSGRQFSNSRSEMNVSTLELGDSALYLCASSSSSYEQYFGPGTRLTVT.

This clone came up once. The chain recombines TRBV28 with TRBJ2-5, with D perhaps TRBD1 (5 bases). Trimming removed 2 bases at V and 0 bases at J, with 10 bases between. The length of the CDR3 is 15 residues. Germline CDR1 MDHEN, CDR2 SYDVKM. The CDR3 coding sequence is TGTGCCAGCAGTTTAGGGGCAGCGTACCAAGAGACCCAGTACTTC. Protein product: CASSLGAAYQETQYF. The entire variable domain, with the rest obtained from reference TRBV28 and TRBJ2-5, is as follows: DVKVTQSSRYLVKRTGEKVFLECVQDMDHENMFWYRQDPGLGLRLIYFSYDVKMKEKGDIPEGYSVSREKKERFSLILESASTNQTSMYLCASSLGAAYQETQYFGPGTRLLVL.

CDR3 bases: TGTGCCTGGAGCGTAGGGGGCGCGGCGTTTGAGCAGTACTTC. This translates into CAWSVGGAAFEQYF. This rearrangement joins TRBV30 to TRBJ2-7; the match to TRBD1 covers 7 bases. Germline CDR1 and CDR2: GTSNPN and SVGIG (reference sequence). The CDR3 spans 14 residues. V lost 3 bases and J lost 7; bases outside the gene matches: 12.

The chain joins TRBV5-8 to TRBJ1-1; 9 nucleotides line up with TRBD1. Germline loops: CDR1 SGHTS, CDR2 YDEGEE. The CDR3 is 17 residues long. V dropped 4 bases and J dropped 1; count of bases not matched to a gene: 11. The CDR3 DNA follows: TGTGCCAGCAGCCGGGTCTTTGGGACAGGGAAGAACACTGAAGCTTTCTTT. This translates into CASSRVFGTGKNTEAFF.

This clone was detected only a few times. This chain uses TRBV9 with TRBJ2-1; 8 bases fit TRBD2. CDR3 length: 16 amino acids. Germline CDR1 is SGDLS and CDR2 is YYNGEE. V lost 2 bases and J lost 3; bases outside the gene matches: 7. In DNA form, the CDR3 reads TGTGCCAGCAGCGTCTCCGAGCGGGGGTTCTACAATGAGCAGTTCTTC. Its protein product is CASSVSERGFYNEQFF.

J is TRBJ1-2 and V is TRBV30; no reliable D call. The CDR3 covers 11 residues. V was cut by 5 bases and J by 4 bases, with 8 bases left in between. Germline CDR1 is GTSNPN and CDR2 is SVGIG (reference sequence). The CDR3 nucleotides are TGTGCCTGGGGGCTGGGCTATGGCTACACCTTC. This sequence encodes CAWGLGYGYTF.

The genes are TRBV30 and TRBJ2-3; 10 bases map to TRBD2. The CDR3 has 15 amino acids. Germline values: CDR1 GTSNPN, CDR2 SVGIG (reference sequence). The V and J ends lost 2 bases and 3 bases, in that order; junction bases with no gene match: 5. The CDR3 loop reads CAWSRPGLATDTQYF. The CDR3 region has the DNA TGTGCCTGGAGTCGTCCGGGACTAGCGACAGATACGCAGTATTTT.

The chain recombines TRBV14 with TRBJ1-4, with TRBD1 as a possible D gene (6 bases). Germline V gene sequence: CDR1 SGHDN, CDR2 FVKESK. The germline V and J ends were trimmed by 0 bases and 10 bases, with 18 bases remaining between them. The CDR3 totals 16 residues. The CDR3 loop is CASSQDMDSRLGKLFF. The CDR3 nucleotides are TGTGCCAGCAGCCAAGATATGGACAGTCGACTGGGAAAACTGTTTTTT.

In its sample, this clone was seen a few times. CDR3 sequence reads: CASSGERGANTGELFF. CDR3 sequence (DNA): TGCGCCAGCAGTGGGGAGCGGGGGGCGAACACCGGGGAGCTGTTTTTT. The chain links TRBV10-1 to TRBJ2-2, with 9 bases identical to TRBD2. This CDR3 spans 16 amino acids. Germline-derived CDR1 and CDR2 are WNHNN and SYGVQD (reference sequence). V dropped 4 bases and J dropped 0; count of bases not matched to a gene: 3.

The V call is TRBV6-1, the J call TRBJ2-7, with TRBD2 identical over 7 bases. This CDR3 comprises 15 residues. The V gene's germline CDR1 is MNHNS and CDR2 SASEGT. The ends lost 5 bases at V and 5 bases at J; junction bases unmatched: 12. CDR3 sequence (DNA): TGTGCCAGCAGTCCACAAGCGGGAAGAGTAAACGAGCAGTACTTC. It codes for CASSPQAGRVNEQYF.

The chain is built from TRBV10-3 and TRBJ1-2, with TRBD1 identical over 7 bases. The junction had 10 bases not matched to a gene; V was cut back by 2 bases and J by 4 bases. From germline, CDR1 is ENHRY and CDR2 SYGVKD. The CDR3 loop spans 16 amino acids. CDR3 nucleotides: TGTGCCATCAGTGAGAGCGGACAGGCCCCTGGCTATGGCTACACCTTC. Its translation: CAISESGQAPGYGYTF.

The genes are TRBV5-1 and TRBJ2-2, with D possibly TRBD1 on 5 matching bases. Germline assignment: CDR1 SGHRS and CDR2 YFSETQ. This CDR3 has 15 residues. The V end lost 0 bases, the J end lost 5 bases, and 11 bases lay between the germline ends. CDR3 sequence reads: CASSLGEGATGELFF. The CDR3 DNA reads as TGCGCCAGCAGCTTGGGGGAAGGGGCGACCGGGGAGCTGTTTTTT.

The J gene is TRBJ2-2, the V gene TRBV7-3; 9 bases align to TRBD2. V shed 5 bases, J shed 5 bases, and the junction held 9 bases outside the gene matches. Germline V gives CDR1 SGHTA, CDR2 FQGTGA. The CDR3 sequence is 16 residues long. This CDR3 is CASSTQLAGITGELFF. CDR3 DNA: TGTGCCAGCAGCACCCAACTAGCGGGTATTACCGGGGAGCTGTTTTTT.

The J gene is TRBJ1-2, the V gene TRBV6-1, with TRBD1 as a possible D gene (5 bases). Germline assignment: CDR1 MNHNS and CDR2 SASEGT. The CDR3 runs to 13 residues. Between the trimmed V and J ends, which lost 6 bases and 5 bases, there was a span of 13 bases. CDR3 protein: CASSIGTEYGYTF. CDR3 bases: TGTGCCAGCAGCATCGGGACTGAATATGGCTACACCTTC.

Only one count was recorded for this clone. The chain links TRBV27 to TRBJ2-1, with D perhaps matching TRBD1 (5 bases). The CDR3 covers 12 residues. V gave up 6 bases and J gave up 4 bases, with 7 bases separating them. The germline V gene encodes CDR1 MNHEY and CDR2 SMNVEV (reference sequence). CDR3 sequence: CASRSGYNEQFF. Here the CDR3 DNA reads TGTGCCAGCAGATCAGGGTACAATGAGCAGTTCTTC.

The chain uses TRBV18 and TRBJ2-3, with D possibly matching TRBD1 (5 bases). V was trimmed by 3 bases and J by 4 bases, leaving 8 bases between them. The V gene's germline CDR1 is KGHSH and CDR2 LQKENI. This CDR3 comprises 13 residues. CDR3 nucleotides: TGTGCCAGCTCACCTGCGACAGCAGATACGCAGTATTTT. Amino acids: CASSPATADTQYF.

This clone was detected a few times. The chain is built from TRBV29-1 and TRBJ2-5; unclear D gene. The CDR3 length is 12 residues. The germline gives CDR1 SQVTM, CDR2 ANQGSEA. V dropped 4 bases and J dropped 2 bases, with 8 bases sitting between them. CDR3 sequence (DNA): TGCAGCGTTGTCCAGAGGCAAGAGACCCAGTACTTC. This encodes CSVVQRQETQYF.

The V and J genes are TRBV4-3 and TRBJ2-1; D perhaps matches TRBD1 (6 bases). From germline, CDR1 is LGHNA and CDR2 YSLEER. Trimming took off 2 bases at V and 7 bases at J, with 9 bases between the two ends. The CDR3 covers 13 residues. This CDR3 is CASSQLGGNEQFF. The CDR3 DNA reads TGCGCCAGCAGCCAACTAGGGGGAAATGAGCAGTTCTTC.

CDR3 bases: TGTGCCAGCAGCGTAGCAGGGGGAGATTCACCCCTCCACTTT. It translates to CASSVAGGDSPLHF. The chain recombines TRBV9 with TRBJ1-6; 7 nucleotides line up with TRBD1. The CDR3 is 14 residues long. In germline, CDR1 is SGDLS, CDR2 YYNGEE. Trimming cost V 0 bases and J 8 bases; bases outside gene matches: 2.

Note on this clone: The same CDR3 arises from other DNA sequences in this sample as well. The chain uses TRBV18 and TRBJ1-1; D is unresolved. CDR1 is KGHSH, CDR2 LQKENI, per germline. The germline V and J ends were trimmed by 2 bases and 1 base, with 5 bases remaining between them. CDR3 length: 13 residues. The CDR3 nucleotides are TGTGCCAGCTCACCAGCGGAGAACACTGAAGCTTTCTTT. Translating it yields CASSPAENTEAFF.